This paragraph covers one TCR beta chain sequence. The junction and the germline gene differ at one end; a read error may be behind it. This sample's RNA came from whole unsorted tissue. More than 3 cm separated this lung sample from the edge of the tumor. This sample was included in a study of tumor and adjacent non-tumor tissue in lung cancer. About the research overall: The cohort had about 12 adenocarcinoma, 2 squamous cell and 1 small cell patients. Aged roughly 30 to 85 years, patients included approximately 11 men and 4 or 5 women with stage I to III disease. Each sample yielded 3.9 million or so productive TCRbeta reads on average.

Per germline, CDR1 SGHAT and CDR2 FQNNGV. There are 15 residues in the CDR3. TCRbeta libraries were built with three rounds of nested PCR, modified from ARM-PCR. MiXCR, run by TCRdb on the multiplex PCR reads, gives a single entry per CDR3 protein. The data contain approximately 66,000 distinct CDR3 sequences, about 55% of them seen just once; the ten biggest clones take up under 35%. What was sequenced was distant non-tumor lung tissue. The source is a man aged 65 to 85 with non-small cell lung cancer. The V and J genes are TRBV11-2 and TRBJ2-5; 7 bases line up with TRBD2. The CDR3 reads CAGSLSRGDLMTHYF. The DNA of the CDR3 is TGTGCCGGCAGCTTAAGCCGGGGGGATTTAATGACCCACTACTTC.